The 20 T cell receptor beta chains given below trace back to one sample, sequenced in a study of blood T cell repertoires in COVID-19. The protocol was immunoSEQ multiplex PCR, while the TCRdb copy is restricted to in-frame clones and leaves out a portion. The table shows hundreds of thousands of clones, with 88% occurring only once. The specimen sequenced was peripheral blood. The receptor set was obtained from a man aged 40-49 years with acute or convalescent COVID-19.

This chain links TRBV2 with TRBJ2-3; D call uncertain. Trimming stripped 5 bases from V and 1 base from J, with 13 bases between. Germline lookup yields CDR1 SNHLY and CDR2 FYNNEI. This CDR3 contains 15 residues. CDR3 sequence: CASSPAFVGTDTQYF. CDR3 coding DNA: TGTGCCAGCAGTCCCGCGTTTGTCGGCACAGATACGCAGTATTTT.

The chain couples TRBV2 to TRBJ2-4, with 9 bases fitting TRBD1. Germline CDR1 is SNHLY and CDR2 is FYNNEI. V lost 1 base, J lost 1 base, and 2 bases stayed unmatched. This CDR3 comprises 16 residues. The CDR3 here is CASSEDRGLAKNIQYF. The CDR3 DNA follows: TGTGCCAGCAGTGAAGACAGGGGGCTGGCCAAAAACATTCAGTACTTC.

The genes are TRBV2 and TRBJ2-1, with D unresolved. Germline values: CDR1 SNHLY, CDR2 FYNNEI. Trimming stripped 5 bases from V and 7 bases from J, with 6 bases between. This CDR3 contains 11 residues. The CDR3 is CASSYINEQFF. The CDR3 DNA reads as TGTGCCAGCAGTTATATTAATGAGCAGTTCTTC.

The sample holds one count of this clone. The junction departs from the called germline gene at one end, perhaps through a read error. The J gene is TRBJ2-1, the V gene TRBV7-9; the match to TRBD2 covers 10 bases. CDR3 length equals 16 residues. The V gene's germline CDR1 is SEHNR and CDR2 FQNEAQ (reference sequence). CDR3 coding DNA: TGTGCCAGCAGCGTAGCCCCGGGACTAGCGAGGCATGAGCAGTTCTTC. The encoded protein is CASSVAPGLARHEQFF.

The V and J genes are TRBV11-1 and TRBJ1-1; 7 bases match TRBD1. This CDR3 has 15 residues. After removal of 5 bases from V and 5 bases from J, the junction contained 11 bases not matched to a gene. Germline-derived CDR1 and CDR2 are SGHAT and FQDESV (reference sequence). The CDR3 nucleotides read TGTGCCAGCAGCATCGGACAGGCCGGAGGGACTGAAGCTTTCTTT. It yields the protein CASSIGQAGGTEAFF.

V is TRBV5-5 and J is TRBJ2-5; D is unresolved. CDR3 length equals 12 residues. Per germline, CDR1 SGHKS and CDR2 YYEKEE (reference sequence). V lost 6 bases and J 0 bases, leaving 6 bases between the germline ends. The CDR3 loop is CASTENQETQYF. The CDR3 nucleotides read TGTGCCAGCACCGAGAACCAAGAGACCCAGTACTTC. The variable domain in full, completed from reference TRBV5-5 and TRBJ2-5, reads DAGVTQSPTHLIKTRGQQVTLRCSPISGHKSVSWYQQVLGQGPQFIFQYYEKEERGRGNFPDRFSARQFPNYSSELNVNALLLGDSALYLCASTENQETQYFGPGTRLLVL.

The rearrangement joins TRBV13 to TRBJ2-4, with TRBD1 matching over 10 bases. The germline V gene has CDR1 PRHDT and CDR2 FYEKMQ (reference sequence). The V gene end was trimmed by 5 bases and the J gene end by 5 bases; junction bases not matched to a gene: 6. The CDR3 contains 15 residues. The chain's CDR3 is CASSTEGTGENIQYF. The CDR3 DNA reads TGTGCCAGCAGCACCGAGGGGACAGGGGAAAACATTCAGTACTTC.

The gene calls are TRBV10-3 and TRBJ2-4; 7 positions agree with TRBD1. The CDR3 covers 12 residues. From germline, CDR1 is ENHRY and CDR2 SYGVKD. The V gene end was trimmed by 3 bases and the J gene end by 13 bases; junction bases not matched to a gene: 6. CDR3 region: CAISEDRVSQYF. In DNA, the CDR3 is TGTGCCATCAGTGAAGACAGGGTATCCCAGTACTTC.

The chain links TRBV7-3 to TRBJ2-1; 10 bases are a match to TRBD2. Germline CDR1 is SGHTA and CDR2 is FQGTGA. The trim removed 1 base at V and 5 bases at J, leaving 2 bases unmatched. The CDR3 consists of 15 residues. CDR3 residues: CASSLISGRNNEQFF. In DNA, the CDR3 is TGTGCCAGCAGCTTAATTAGCGGGAGGAACAATGAGCAGTTCTTC.

The chain combines TRBV30 with TRBJ2-3; the D gene is possibly TRBD2 (5 bases). The germline V gene encodes CDR1 GTSNPN and CDR2 SVGIG (reference sequence). Trimming left V 2 bases short and J 5 bases short, with 8 bases between. This CDR3 is built from 12 residues. The CDR3 is CAWSPEGDTQYF. CDR3 nucleotide sequence: TGTGCCTGGAGTCCCGAGGGAGATACGCAGTATTTT.

This chain links TRBV27 with TRBJ2-3; tentatively, D is TRBD2 (6 bases). From germline, CDR1 is MNHEY and CDR2 SMNVEV (reference sequence). The germline V and J ends were trimmed by 2 bases and 1 base, with 13 bases remaining between them. This CDR3 contains 16 residues. This chain's CDR3 is CASSLLSRGGTDTQYF. The CDR3 DNA reads TGTGCCAGCAGTTTACTTTCGCGGGGAGGCACAGATACGCAGTATTTT.

This rearrangement joins TRBV5-1 to TRBJ2-1, with 7 bases matching TRBD2. The CDR3 consists of 16 residues. V lost 0 bases to trimming and J lost 8 bases; unmatched junction nucleotides: 11. Germline V lookup: CDR1 SGHRS, CDR2 YFSETQ. CDR3 protein: CASSLAGLSVGDEQFF. CDR3 nucleotide sequence: TGCGCCAGCAGCTTGGCGGGACTATCCGTCGGGGATGAGCAGTTCTTC.

This clone was found once. The rearrangement links TRBV7-9 to TRBJ1-2, with D perhaps TRBD1 (5 bases). The CDR3 extends over 17 amino acids. The germline V and J ends were trimmed by 3 bases and 0 bases, with 17 bases remaining between them. Per the germline V gene, CDR1 is SEHNR and CDR2 is FQNEAQ (reference sequence). The CDR3 DNA reads as TGTGCCAGCAGCTTGACGGCCGTGGCAGGGCCTAACTATGGCTACACCTTC. The encoded protein is CASSLTAVAGPNYGYTF.

The chain couples TRBV6-5 to TRBJ2-3; no reliable D call. There are 12 residues in the CDR3. V was clipped by 10 bases and J by 11 bases, with 19 bases between them. Germline V gene lookup returns CDR1 MNHEY and CDR2 SVGAGI. CDR3 sequence reads: CAIPRLPSLQYF. Written as DNA, the CDR3 is TGTGCCATCCCCAGGCTGCCTTCTTTGCAGTATTTT.

The chain joins TRBV7-2 to TRBJ2-5; 12 bases map to TRBD2. The CDR3 is made up of 16 amino acids. The V segment lost 5 bases and the J segment 4 bases; nucleotides outside the gene matches: 8. Per germline, CDR1 SGHTA and CDR2 FQGNSA. The DNA for the CDR3 is TGTGCCAGCAGCCCCCTAGCGGGAGGGCCAGGAGAGACCCAGTACTTC. It encodes CASSPLAGGPGETQYF.

This chain joins TRBV6-1 and TRBJ2-3, with 9 bases fitting TRBD2. The germline gives CDR1 MNHNS, CDR2 SASEGT. With V trimmed by 1 base and J by 4 bases, 9 bases remained unmatched. There are 17 residues in the CDR3. The CDR3, as DNA: TGTGCCAGCAGTGAAGGGGTAATTAGCGGGAGCTCAGATACGCAGTATTTT. Residues: CASSEGVISGSSDTQYF.

This clone was observed a few times. The chain has TRBV4-3 and TRBJ2-5; possible D gene TRBD2, 5 bases. Trimming removed 4 bases at V and 4 bases at J, with 16 bases between. The CDR3 has 15 amino acids. Germline CDR1 reads LGHNA; CDR2 reads YSLEER. In DNA form, the CDR3 reads TGCGCCAGCAGCCGAGGCGGTGAAGGAGGAGAGACCCAGTACTTC. Translated, it gives CASSRGGEGGETQYF.

CDR3 sequence: CASSYEGIGSPLHF. CDR3 nucleotide sequence: TGTGCCAGCAGTTATGAGGGAATTGGTTCACCCCTCCACTTT. V usage is TRBV27 and J usage is TRBJ1-6; D is undetermined. Germline loops: CDR1 MNHEY, CDR2 SMNVEV (reference sequence). This CDR3 has 14 amino acids. Trimming stripped 4 bases from V and 9 bases from J, with 13 bases between.

The chain is built from TRBV5-4 and TRBJ1-2; the match to TRBD1 covers 12 bases. In germline, CDR1 is SGHNT, CDR2 YYREEE (reference sequence). The CDR3 is 18 amino acids. V lost 0 bases and J lost 5; bases outside the gene matches: 11. The CDR3 reads CASSLGGQGARIWYGYTF. DNA of the CDR3: TGTGCCAGCAGCTTGGGGGGACAGGGGGCAAGAATCTGGTATGGCTACACCTTC.

The chain carries TRBV6-5 and TRBJ1-2; TRBD1 agrees at 7 bases. The V segment lost 2 bases and the J segment 4 bases; nucleotides outside the gene matches: 10. This CDR3 comprises 16 residues. Per the germline V gene, CDR1 is MNHEY and CDR2 is SVGAGI. Here the CDR3 DNA reads TGTGCCAGCAGTTACGACCGGACAGGCCTTCTCTATGGCTACACCTTC. It encodes CASSYDRTGLLYGYTF.